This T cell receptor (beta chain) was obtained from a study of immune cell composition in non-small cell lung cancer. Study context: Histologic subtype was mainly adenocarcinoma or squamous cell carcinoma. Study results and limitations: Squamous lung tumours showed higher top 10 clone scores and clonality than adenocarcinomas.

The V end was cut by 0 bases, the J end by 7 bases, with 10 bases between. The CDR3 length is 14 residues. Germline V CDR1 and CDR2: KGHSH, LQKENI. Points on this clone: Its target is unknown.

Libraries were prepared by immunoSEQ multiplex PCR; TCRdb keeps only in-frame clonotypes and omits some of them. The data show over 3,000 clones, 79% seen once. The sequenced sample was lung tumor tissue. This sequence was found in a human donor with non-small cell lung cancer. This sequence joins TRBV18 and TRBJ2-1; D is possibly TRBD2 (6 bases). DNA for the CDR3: TGTGCCAGCTCACCACCTCTCGGGGGTAATGAGCAGTTCTTC. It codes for CASSPPLGGNEQFF.